A selection of T cell receptor beta chains follows, all from one sample in a study of OX40 agonist ivuxolimab in advanced cancers. Repertoires were generated with immunoSEQ multiplex PCR, while TCRdb's copy carries only in-frame clones and drops some. This sample carries about 44,000 clones, 80% of them seen once, and the ten largest clones take just over 5%. Sequences were derived from CD4+ or CD8+ T cells sorted from blood, sampled in a trial of the OX40 agonist ivuxolimab. Source of these receptors: an adult with an advanced solid tumor such as melanoma, head and neck, liver or kidney cancer. The CDR3 runs from the conserved cysteine through the conserved F or W. The D gene is left open where the match is weak. The listing skips clone size in some rows; elsewhere it reads once, few, many or a size class.

.	TRBV7-9	TRBJ1-1	.	TGTGCCAGCAGCTTTCGAACACAGGCTATTTGGACTGAAGCTTTCTTT	CASSFRTQAIWTEAFF
.	TRBV25-1	TRBJ2-6	.	TGTGCCAGCAGTGCGGTCCCGAGCTCTGGGGCCAACGTCCTGACTTTC	CASSAVPSSGANVLTF
.	TRBV5-1	TRBJ2-1	.	TGCGCCAGCAGCTTGGCCCTACAGCCCCTTGAGCAGTTCTTC	CASSLALQPLEQFF
TRBD1	TRBV29-1	TRBJ2-4	.	TGCAGCGTTGAAAACTCAGGGGGTGGGCCCCAAAACATTCAGTACTTC	CSVENSGGGPQNIQYF
.	TRBV20-1	TRBJ2-1	.	TGCAGTGTAGACACCCACAATGAGCAGTTCTTC	CSVDTHNEQFF
TRBD2	TRBV19	TRBJ2-1	.	TGTGCCAGTAGTGCACTAGCGGGAGGTCCCCATGAGCAGTTCTTC	CASSALAGGPHEQFF
TRBD1	TRBV7-3	TRBJ2-1	.	TGTGCCAGCAGCTTGACAGGGCCCCTTACAGCTAATGAGCAGTTCTTC	CASSLTGPLTANEQFF
.	TRBV16	TRBJ2-7	.	TGTGCCAGCAGCCATTATCCCAGGAGCTCCTACGAGCAGTACTTC	CASSHYPRSSYEQYF
.	TRBV5-4	TRBJ2-1	few	TGTGCCAGCAGCTTGGGGGGAGCTGGGTCCTACAATGAGCAGTTCTTC	CASSLGGAGSYNEQFF
.	TRBV6-6	TRBJ2-3	.	TGTGCCAGCCAACTCGGGGGCACAGATACGCAGTATTTT	CASQLGGTDTQYF
.	TRBV19	TRBJ2-2	.	TGTGCCAGTAGTGTATACTCGGGACGCACCGGGGAGCTGTTTTTT	CASSVYSGRTGELFF
TRBD1	TRBV30	TRBJ1-1	few	TGTGCCTGGAGTATCAAGGGACAGAAAGAAGCTTTCTTT	CAWSIKGQKEAFF
TRBD1	TRBV5-1	TRBJ1-2	.	TGCGCCAGCAGCCCCTTTCTCGGGACAGGGGGCGCCGGTCGAGGCTACACCTTC	CASSPFLGTGGAGRGYTF
TRBD2	TRBV9	TRBJ2-1	.	TGTGCCAGCGGCACTTGGTGGGGGACTAGCGAAGTGCATCAAACCTACAATGAGCAGTTCTTC	CASGTWWGTSEVHQTYNEQFF
TRBD1	TRBV29-1	TRBJ2-7	.	TGCAGCGTCATTAAGGTACAGGGGGACGAGCAGTACTTC	CSVIKVQGDEQYF
.	TRBV29-1	TRBJ1-1	few	TGCAGCGTTGAACAGGTGAGGGCTGAAGCTTTCTTT	CSVEQVRAEAFF
TRBD2	TRBV5-6	TRBJ2-1	.	TGTGCCAGCAGTTTTGTCGGGACTAGCGTTTCCTACAATGAGCAGTTCTTC	CASSFVGTSVSYNEQFF
.	TRBV4-3	TRBJ2-3	.	TGCGCCAGCAGCCAAGCAGATACGCAGTATTTT	CASSQADTQYF
.	TRBV7-2	TRBJ2-3	few	TGTGCCAGCAGCTTGAAATGGGTCTACCATCCGCAGTATTTT	CASSLKWVYHPQYF
TRBD2	TRBV19	TRBJ2-6	.	TGTGCCAGTAGTGGGACTAGCGGGAGGGCCTATGGGGCCAACGTCCTGACTTTC	CASSGTSGRAYGANVLTF
.	TRBV5-1	TRBJ1-4	.	TGCGCCAGCAGCCCGTCCCCACAGGGCCAGGAAAAACTGTTTTTT	CASSPSPQGQEKLFF
TRBD1	TRBV19	TRBJ2-1	.	TGTGCCAGTAGTATCACGCCGACAGGGCTTGAGCAGTTCTTC	CASSITPTGLEQFF
TRBD1	TRBV6-5	TRBJ2-7	.	TGTGCCAGCAGCGCGACAGGGCCGGGATACGAGCAGTACTTC	CASSATGPGYEQYF
TRBD2	TRBV5-6	TRBJ2-7	few	TGTGCCAGCAGCTTGAGGGCGGGAGGCTCCTACGAGCAGTACTTC	CASSLRAGGSYEQYF
.	TRBV5-5	TRBJ1-3	.	TGTGCCAGCACTGGGGTAGGAAACACCATATATTTT	CASTGVGNTIYF
.	TRBV15	TRBJ2-7	.	TGTGCCACTTCGAACAGCGGCCTTCTTACCTACGAGCAGTACTTC	CATSNSGLLTYEQYF
TRBD2	TRBV19	TRBJ2-1	.	TGTGCCAGTAGCCGAGTCGGGACTAGCGGGTTCTACTACAATGAGCAGTTCTTC	CASSRVGTSGFYYNEQFF
.	TRBV28	TRBJ2-1	.	TGTGCCAGCACTTCAGGGGGTGCTAGCGGCAACAATGAGCAGTTCTTC	CASTSGGASGNNEQFF
.	TRBV28	TRBJ2-1	few	TGTGCCAGCTTTGCTGGCCGGAATGAGCAGTTCTTC	CASFAGRNEQFF
.	TRBV27	TRBJ2-7	few	TGTGCCAGCAGTTTATTTATGGGGGCGACCTACGAGCAGTACTTC	CASSLFMGATYEQYF
.	TRBV28	TRBJ2-2	.	TGTGCCAGCATGGGACTGGGGACCGGGGAGCTGTTTTTT	CASMGLGTGELFF
.	TRBV7-3	TRBJ1-1	.	TGTGCCAGCAGCTTAATGGGGGGCTCGGTGACTGAAGCTTTCTTT	CASSLMGGSVTEAFF
.	TRBV18	TRBJ1-1	.	TGTGCCAGCTCACCACCGAACGGGCTGAACACTGAAGCTTTCTTT	CASSPPNGLNTEAFF
TRBD2	TRBV7-9	TRBJ2-7	.	TGTGCCAGCAGCTCCCCCGGCCTAAATTCAGCGGGGGAGCAGTACTTC	CASSSPGLNSAGEQYF
.	TRBV30	TRBJ2-2	.	TGTGCCTGGACAAGGGGGGGGCTAGGGACCGGGGAGCTGTTTTTT	CAWTRGGLGTGELFF
TRBD2	TRBV5-1	TRBJ2-3	.	TGCGCCAGCAGCCCCCTGGTTTTCGGGGGGGGAACAGATACGCAGTATTTT	CASSPLVFGGGTDTQYF
.	TRBV6-5	TRBJ1-3	.	TGTGCCAGCGCTACAGGGCTAGGATACACCATATATTTT	CASATGLGYTIYF
TRBD1	TRBV28	TRBJ1-5	.	TGTGCCAGCAGCAAAGACAGGGTGGGACAGCCCCAGCATTTT	CASSKDRVGQPQHF